This TCR beta chain derives from a study of cytomegalovirus exposure and HLA in healthy donors (dated by TCRdb to 2017 to 2019). About the investigation overall: According to an earlier analysis of 550 to 700 of the donors, roughly 180 million T cells yielded 120 million or so unique TCR beta sequences and around 300 Gb of sequence data. An early release that covered 500 to 800 HLA-typed donors contained about 300 gigabases of sequencing data and about 93 million unique TCR sequences. Among the approximately 400 genotyped donors, 81% belonged to the genetic ancestry cluster associated with self-reported Caucasian donors. The study aimed to test whether cataloging public T cell receptors could reveal signatures of past pathogen exposure. The T cell repertoires of 670 or so subjects were profiled by immunosequencing and related to cytomegalovirus serostatus. Besides the first cohort of 550 to 750 subjects, a separate validation cohort made up of 120 or so different subjects was used. High-throughput TCR immunosequencing, statistical association of individual TCRs with disease status, and machine learning were combined to predict cytomegalovirus infection status. A later analysis re-examined previously published TCR beta repertoires from just over 650 donors and added high-resolution HLA genotyping to investigate patterns of TCR occurrence. The later analysis used no new phenotypic data to find candidate immune exposures, relying instead on TCR beta sequences and their occurrence across donors. In an earlier analysis of roughly 600 of the donors, high-throughput TCR beta sequencing was used to judge whether each TCR beta V gene segment behaved as functional or pseudogenic. Donor age, sex, ethnicity and CMV serostatus were compiled together with the repertoire data. A later genetic analysis used genome-wide SNP genotypes for about 60% of the 666 donors, treating that subset as a discovery cohort. All discovery cohort repertoires had been generated using a single sequencing platform. Class I and class II HLA loci were covered by the typing at four-digit resolution. The number of typed donors differed by locus: about 620-640 for A, B, C, DRB1 and DQB1; approximately 520 for DQA1; some 610 for DPA1; and around 450 for DPB1. A few DR-DQ haplotypes were treated as single units for association and clustering because of strong linkage in the cohort. Across 398 genotyped donors of the cohort, an average of about 220,000 unique TCR beta nucleotide sequences per donor were sequenced, and approximately 17% of those sequences were non-productive. Overall study outcomes, separate from this receptor: In a later analysis, TCR association rates were found to vary across HLA loci, with the most associated TCRs seen for DRB1 alleles and the fewest for HLA-C alleles. A few of the identified cytomegalovirus-associated TCR beta chains were confirmed in vitro to be specific for cytomegalovirus antigens. When HLA alleles, especially DR and DQ, strongly co-occurred, TCR associations were difficult to assign to individual alleles. The classifier was reported to diagnose cytomegalovirus status with high specificity and sensitivity in both the original cohort and the validation cohort. Roughly uniform sequencing depth across donors was assumed in presence/absence analyses, although this assumption may not hold. A later analysis associated about 17,000 TCR beta sequences with specific HLA alleles at a false discovery rate of 0.05. This cohort had only TCR beta chains sequenced, and the lack of alpha or paired-chain data limited which features could be detected. Most CMV-associated TCR beta chains appeared to be HLA-restricted in a later analysis, and the HLA associations seemed to be driven largely by CMV exposure. Most TCR sequences were observed very rarely across donors, whereas some public TCRs were present in many individuals. The sequencing pipeline was judged likely to have produced a cluster of highly shared sequence variants as a technical artifact. Because counts were too low, 15 to 20 rarely observed V segments, including chromosome 9 orphons, were left out of the earlier analysis of over 550 of the donors. A further reported finding was that TCR beta sequences accurately predicted the HLA-A and HLA-B alleles for most subjects in the first cohort. Linkage disequilibrium might explain the correlated functional status among segregating V segments, but an unknown experimental factor could not be excluded. The only immune exposure information available for the cohort was CMV serostatus. A later analysis found that HLA-associated TCR beta chains were more clonally expanded and had lower generation probabilities than equally common non-associated chains. According to a later analysis, parvovirus B19, influenza, CMV and Epstein-Barr virus appeared linked to several top co-occurrence clusters. The authors suggested that the approach could potentially be extended to other disease states and immunological phenotypes. V-gene and J-gene trimming of TCR beta chains was associated with a missense DCLRE1C variant in a later genetic analysis, and the association was replicated in an independent cohort. The study gave a list of more than 150 TCR beta chains associated with cytomegalovirus. In an earlier analysis of fewer than 750 of the donors, most TCR beta V segments were observed in productive rearrangements about 90% or about 30% of the time, broadly matching IMGT annotations. Because the 87-base-pair reads could not distinguish some IMGT-functional V segments, including TRBV6-2 and TRBV6-3, those segments were excluded. In a later genetic analysis, fewer N-insertions in productive TCRs were reported among donors in an Asian-associated ancestry cluster than the roughly 700-donor mean. HLA typing was unavailable for some donors at each locus, so association tests used only the typed subset.

On this clone itself: Its antigen target is currently unknown. At one end, the junction sequence differs from germline, possibly due to a read error.

The CDR3 goes from the cysteine to the phenylalanine over 14 residues. Here the CDR3 DNA is all that survives: 42 bases in frame from base 1. The germline V gene (reference sequence) provides CDR1 SEHNR and CDR2 FQNEAQ. The library relied on the immunoSEQ multiplex PCR assay. For the multiplex PCR, a mixture combining 60 forward primers for TCR Vbeta segments and 13 reverse primers for TCR Jbeta segments was used. The CDR3 region of rearranged TCR beta genes was amplified from genomic DNA with a multiplex PCR assay. The Illumina HiSeq System was used to sequence the amplified TCR beta libraries as 87-base-pair reads. Per the authors' processing: A later analysis tallied about 77 million unique TCR beta chains across the roughly 610 repertoires, and roughly 11 million of those chains were shared by two or more donors. A nearest-neighbor algorithm error-corrected the raw reads and collapsed the reads into unique sequences, merging closely related sequences to remove PCR and sequencing errors. V, D and J gene segments were assigned by aligning CDR3 sequences to IMGT reference sequences. For a sequence to be retained, at least a six-nucleotide match to both a V gene segment and a J gene segment was required. A rearrangement counted as productive if the CDR3 had no stop codons and remained in frame with V and J, and every other rearrangement counted as non-productive. CDR3 was defined by IMGT convention, running from the second conserved V-encoded cysteine to the conserved J-encoded phenylalanine. In an earlier analysis of just under 600 of the donors, sequences lacking an unambiguous match to a single V gene segment were excluded. In an earlier analysis of 587 of the donors, V segments were called functional above 56.7% productive rearrangements and were called segregating when the between-donor standard deviation exceeded 5%. To diagnose cytomegalovirus status from the catalog of TCR beta chain sequences, a statistical classification framework was built. A later analysis assigned V and J genes by comparing TCR nucleotide sequences with IMGT/GENE-DB human TR gene sequences. Using the TCRdist pipeline, a later analysis assigned CDR3 sequences along with most-parsimonious VDJ recombination scenarios. In a later analysis, each TCR beta chain was defined by its CDR3 amino acid sequence together with its V-gene family, and reads lacking a unique V-gene family were excluded. To address suspected cross-contamination and a sequencing artifact, a later analysis removed approximately 590 highly shared, low-generation-probability nucleotide sequences. A later analysis calculated a clonal expansion index for each public chain from normalized within-repertoire ranks of inferred template counts. Generation probabilities in a later analysis came from a VDJ recombination model fitted to out-of-frame rearrangements, and those results were checked against IGoR. Hypergeometric tests were used in a later analysis to score TCR-TCR, TCR-HLA and TCR-CMV co-occurrence, with a repertoire-size bias correction applied to the TCR pairs. To estimate false discovery rates, a later analysis permuted the HLA or CMV assignments 20 times. In a later analysis, co-occurring TCRs were grouped with DBSCAN, and TCRdist sequence similarity was added when clustering was performed within HLA-allele-positive subsets. For co-occurrence clustering, repertoires with fewer than 30,000 or more than 120,000 public chains were excluded, along with a handful of repertoires with anomalous nucleotide sharing. In TCRdb, the immuneACCESS table is reduced to in-frame sequences with V and J assigned. These tables do not hold every clone; where another copy was compared, an unresolved V gene accounts for under half, and the others remain unexplained. V, J and clone size derive from that table, while D and trimming were established from the DNA sequence. In this sample the table shows fewer than 80,000 clones, roughly 80% of which occur a single time. The leading ten clones occupy roughly 25% of the sample.

In total, around 600 healthy bone marrow donors made up the cohort. At the time of sampling, all cohort members were nominally healthy, though unrecorded immune exposures were likely present. The donor tested CMV seropositive, placing the donor among the 310 or so seropositive members of the cohort. Each donor provided a peripheral blood sample, and peripheral blood mononuclear cells were used for TCR beta sequencing. The Qiagen DNeasy Blood Extraction Kit was used to extract genomic DNA from the blood cell samples. The chain couples TRBV7-9 to TRBJ1-1; the junction holds 7 bases that match TRBD1. The receptor comes from a woman aged 40 to 50 in good health and CMV-seropositive. The material sequenced was PBMCs. The base sequence is TGTTCCAGCAGCAACCCCGGGCCAGGGGGTGAAGCTTTCTTT. Translated, this gives CSSSNPGPGGEAFF.